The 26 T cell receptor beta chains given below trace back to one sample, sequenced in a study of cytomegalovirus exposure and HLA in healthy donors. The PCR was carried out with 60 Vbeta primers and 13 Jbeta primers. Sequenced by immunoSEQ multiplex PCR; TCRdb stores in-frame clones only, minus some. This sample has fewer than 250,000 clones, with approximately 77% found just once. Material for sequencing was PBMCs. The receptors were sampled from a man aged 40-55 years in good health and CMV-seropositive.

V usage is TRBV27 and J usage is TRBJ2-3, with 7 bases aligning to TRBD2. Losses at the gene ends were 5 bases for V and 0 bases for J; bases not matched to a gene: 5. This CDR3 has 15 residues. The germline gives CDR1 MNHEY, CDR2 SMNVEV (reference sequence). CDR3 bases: TGTGCCAGCAGTGAGGCGGGAGTAAGCACAGATACGCAGTATTTT. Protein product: CASSEAGVSTDTQYF.

Here the CDR3 DNA reads TGTGCCAGCAGTTCGCGGACACCCCGCGAGCAGTACTTC. This sequence encodes CASSSRTPREQYF. This chain joins TRBV6-1 and TRBJ2-7; TRBD1 is a possible D gene (5 bases). V dropped 5 bases and J dropped 6 bases, with 14 bases sitting between them. The CDR3 length is 13 residues. The germline CDR1 and CDR2 sequences are MNHNS and SASEGT.

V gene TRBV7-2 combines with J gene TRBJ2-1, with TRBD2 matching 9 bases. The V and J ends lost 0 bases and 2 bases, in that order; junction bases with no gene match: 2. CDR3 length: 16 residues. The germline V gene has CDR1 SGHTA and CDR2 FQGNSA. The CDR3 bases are TGTGCCAGCAGCTTAGCAGCGGGAGGCACCTACAATGAGCAGTTCTTC. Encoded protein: CASSLAAGGTYNEQFF.

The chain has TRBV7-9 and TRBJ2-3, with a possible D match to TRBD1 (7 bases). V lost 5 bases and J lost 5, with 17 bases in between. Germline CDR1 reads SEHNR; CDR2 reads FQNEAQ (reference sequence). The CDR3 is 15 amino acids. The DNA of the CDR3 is TGTGCCAGCAGCCGACTGGAGGGGGCGGGAGATACGCAGTATTTT. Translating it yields CASSRLEGAGDTQYF.

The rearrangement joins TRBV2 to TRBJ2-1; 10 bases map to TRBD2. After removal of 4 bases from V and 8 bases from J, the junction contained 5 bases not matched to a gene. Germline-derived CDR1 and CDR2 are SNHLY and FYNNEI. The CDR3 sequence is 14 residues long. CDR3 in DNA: TGTGCCAGCAGTGGGCTAGCGGGAGACGATGAGCAGTTCTTC. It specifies CASSGLAGDDEQFF.

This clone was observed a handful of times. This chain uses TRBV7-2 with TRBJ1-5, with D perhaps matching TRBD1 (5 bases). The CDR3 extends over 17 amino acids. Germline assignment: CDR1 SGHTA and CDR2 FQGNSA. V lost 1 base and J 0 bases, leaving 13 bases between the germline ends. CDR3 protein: CASSLVGAGNSNQPQHF. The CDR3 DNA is TGTGCCAGCAGCTTAGTAGGTGCAGGGAATAGCAATCAGCCCCAGCATTTT.

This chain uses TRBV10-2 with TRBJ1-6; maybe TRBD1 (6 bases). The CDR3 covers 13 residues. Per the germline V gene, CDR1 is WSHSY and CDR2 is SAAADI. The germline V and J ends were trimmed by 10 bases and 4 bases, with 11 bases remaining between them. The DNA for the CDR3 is TGCGCCACCAATCAGGGGTATAATTCACCCCTCCACTTT. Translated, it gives CATNQGYNSPLHF.

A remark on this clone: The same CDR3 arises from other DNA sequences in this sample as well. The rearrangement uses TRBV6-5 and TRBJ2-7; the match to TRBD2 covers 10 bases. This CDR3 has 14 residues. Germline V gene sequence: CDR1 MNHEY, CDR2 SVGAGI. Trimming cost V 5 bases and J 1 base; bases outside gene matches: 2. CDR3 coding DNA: TGTGCCAGCAGTAGGACTAGCGGTTCCTACGAGCAGTACTTC. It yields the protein CASSRTSGSYEQYF.

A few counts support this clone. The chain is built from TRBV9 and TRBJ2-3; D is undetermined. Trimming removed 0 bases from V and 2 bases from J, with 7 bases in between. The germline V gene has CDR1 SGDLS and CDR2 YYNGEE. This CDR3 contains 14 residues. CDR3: CASSVAADTDTQYF. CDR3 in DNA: TGTGCCAGCAGCGTAGCTGCAGACACAGATACGCAGTATTTT.

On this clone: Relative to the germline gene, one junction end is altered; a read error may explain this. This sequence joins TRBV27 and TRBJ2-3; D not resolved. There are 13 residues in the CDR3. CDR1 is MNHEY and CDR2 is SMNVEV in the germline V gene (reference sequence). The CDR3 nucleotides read TGCCAGCAGTTTGGAGAGGTCACAGATACGCAGTATTTT. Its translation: CQQFGEVTDTQYF.

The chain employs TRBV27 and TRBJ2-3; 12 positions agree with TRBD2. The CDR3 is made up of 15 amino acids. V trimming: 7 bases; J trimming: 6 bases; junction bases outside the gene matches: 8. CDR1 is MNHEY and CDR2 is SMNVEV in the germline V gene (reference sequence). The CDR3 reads CASTRLAGVLDTQYF. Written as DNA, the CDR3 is TGTGCCAGCACTAGACTAGCGGGAGTTCTCGATACGCAGTATTTT.

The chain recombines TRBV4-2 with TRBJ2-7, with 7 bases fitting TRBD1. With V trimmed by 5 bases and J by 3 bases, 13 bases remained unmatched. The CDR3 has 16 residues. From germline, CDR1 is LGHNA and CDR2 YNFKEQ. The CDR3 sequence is CASSSHGDSGSYEQYF. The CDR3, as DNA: TGTGCCAGCAGCTCTCATGGGGACAGCGGAAGCTACGAGCAGTACTTC.

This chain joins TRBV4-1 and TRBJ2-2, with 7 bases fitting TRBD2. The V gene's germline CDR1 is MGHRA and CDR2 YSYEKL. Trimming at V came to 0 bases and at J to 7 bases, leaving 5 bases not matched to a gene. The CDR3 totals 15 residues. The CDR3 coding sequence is TGCGCCAGCAGCCAAGATCCCGGACTAGTCGGGGAGCTGTTTTTT. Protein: CASSQDPGLVGELFF.

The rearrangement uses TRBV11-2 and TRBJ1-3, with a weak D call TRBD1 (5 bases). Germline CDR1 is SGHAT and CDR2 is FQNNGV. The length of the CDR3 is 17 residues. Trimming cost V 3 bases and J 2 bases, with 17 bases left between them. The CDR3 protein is CASSLPPGGTPGNTIYF. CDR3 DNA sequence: TGTGCCAGCAGCTTGCCCCCGGGGGGGACCCCTGGAAACACCATATATTTT.

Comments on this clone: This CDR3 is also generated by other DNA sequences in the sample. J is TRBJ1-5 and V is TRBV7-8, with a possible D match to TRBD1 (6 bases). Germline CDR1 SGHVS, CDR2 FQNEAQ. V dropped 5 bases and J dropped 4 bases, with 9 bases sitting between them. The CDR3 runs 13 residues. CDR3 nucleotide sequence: TGTGCCAGCAGCCGCACAGGGAATCAGCCCCAGCATTTT. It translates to CASSRTGNQPQHF.

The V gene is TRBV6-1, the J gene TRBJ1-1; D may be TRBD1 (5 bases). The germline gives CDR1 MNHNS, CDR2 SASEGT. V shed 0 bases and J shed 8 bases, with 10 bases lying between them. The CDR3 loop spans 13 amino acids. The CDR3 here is CASSEAGKGEAFF. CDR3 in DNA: TGTGCCAGCAGTGAAGCGGGCAAGGGGGAAGCTTTCTTT.

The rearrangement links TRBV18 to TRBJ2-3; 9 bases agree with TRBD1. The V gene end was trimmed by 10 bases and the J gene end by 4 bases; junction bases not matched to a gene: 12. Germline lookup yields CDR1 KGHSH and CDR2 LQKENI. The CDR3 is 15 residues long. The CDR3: CATSINRGRADTQYF. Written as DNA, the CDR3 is TGTGCCACCTCTATTAACAGGGGGCGCGCAGATACGCAGTATTTT.

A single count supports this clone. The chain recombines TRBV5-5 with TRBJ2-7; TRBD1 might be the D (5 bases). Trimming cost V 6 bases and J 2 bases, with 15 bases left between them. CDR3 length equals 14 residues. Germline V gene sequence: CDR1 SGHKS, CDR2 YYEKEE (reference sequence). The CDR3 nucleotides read TGTGCCAGCACCTCTTCGACAGCCACCTACGAGCAGTACTTC. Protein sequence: CASTSSTATYEQYF.

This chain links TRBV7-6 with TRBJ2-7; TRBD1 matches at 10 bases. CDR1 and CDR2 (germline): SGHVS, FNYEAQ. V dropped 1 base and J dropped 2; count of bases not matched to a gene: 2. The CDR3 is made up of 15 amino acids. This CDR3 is CASSLGGTGAYEQYF. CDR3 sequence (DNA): TGTGCCAGCAGCTTAGGGGGGACAGGGGCCTACGAGCAGTACTTC.

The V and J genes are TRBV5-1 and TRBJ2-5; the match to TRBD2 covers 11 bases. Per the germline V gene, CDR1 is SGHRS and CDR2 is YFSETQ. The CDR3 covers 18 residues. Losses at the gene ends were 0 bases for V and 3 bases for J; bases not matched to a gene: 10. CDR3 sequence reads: CASSLAVAGGPREETQYF. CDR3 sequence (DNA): TGCGCCAGCAGCTTGGCTGTAGCGGGGGGGCCGAGGGAAGAGACCCAGTACTTC.

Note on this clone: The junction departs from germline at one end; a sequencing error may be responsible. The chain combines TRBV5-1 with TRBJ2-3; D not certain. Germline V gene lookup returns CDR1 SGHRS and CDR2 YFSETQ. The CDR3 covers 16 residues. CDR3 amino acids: CASSSSSRSSTHTQYF. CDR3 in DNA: TGCGCCAGCAGCTCCTCCTCTAGAAGCAGCACACATACGCAGTATTTT. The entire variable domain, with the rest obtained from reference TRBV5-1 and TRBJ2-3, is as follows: KAGVTQTPRYLIKTRGQQVTLSCSPISGHRSVSWYQQTPGQGLQFLFEYFSETQRNKGNFPGRFSGRQFSNSRSEMNVSTLELGDSALYLCASSSSSRSSTHTQYFGPGTRLTVL.

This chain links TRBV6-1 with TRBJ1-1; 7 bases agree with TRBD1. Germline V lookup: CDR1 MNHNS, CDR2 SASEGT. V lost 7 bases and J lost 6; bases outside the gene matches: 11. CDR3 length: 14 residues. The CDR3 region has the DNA TGTGCCAGCACCCAAGACAGGGCGAGACCTGAAGCTTTCTTT. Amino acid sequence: CASTQDRARPEAFF.

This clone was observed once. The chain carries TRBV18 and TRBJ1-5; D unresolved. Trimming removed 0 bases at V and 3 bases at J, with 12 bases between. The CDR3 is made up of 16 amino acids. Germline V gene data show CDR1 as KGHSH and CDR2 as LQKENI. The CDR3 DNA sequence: TGTGCCAGCTCACCACCGGGCCCGACCTACAATCAGCCCCAGCATTTT. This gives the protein CASSPPGPTYNQPQHF.

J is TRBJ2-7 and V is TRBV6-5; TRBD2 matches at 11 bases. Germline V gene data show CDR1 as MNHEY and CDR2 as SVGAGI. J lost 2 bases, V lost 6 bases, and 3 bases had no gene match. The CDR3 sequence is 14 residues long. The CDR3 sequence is CASSHSGRAYEQYF. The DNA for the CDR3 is TGTGCCAGCAGCCATAGCGGGAGGGCCTACGAGCAGTACTTC.

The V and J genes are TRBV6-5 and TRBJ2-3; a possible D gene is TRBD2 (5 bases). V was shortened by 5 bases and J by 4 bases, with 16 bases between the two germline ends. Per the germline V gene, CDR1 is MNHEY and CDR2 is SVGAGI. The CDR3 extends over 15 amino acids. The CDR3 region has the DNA TGTGCCAGCAGTCAGGACTGGAGTCGCCCAGATACGCAGTATTTT. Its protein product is CASSQDWSRPDTQYF.

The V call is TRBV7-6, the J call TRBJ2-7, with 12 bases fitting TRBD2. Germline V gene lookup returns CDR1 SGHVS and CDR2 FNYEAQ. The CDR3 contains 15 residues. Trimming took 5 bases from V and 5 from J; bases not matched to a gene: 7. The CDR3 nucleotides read TGTGCCAGCAGCCCCCGACTAGCGGGAGAGCACGAGCAGTACTTC. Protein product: CASSPRLAGEHEQYF.